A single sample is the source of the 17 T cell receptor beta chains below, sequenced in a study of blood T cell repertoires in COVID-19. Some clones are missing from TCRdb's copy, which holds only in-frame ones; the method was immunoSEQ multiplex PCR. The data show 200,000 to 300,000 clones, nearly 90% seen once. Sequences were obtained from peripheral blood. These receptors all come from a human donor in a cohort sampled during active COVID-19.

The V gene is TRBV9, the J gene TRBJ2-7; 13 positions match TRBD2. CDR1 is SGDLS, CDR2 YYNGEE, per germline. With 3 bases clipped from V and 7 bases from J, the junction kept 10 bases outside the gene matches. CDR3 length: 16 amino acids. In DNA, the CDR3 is TGTGCCAGCAGCGCATCCGGGACTAGCGGGACCGGGGAGCAGTACTTC. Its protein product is CASSASGTSGTGEQYF.

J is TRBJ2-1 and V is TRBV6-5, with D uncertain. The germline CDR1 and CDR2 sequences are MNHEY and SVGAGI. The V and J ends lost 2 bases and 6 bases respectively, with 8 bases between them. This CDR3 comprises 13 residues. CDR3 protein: CASSYVGSNEQFF. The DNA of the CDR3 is TGTGCCAGCAGTTACGTCGGTTCCAATGAGCAGTTCTTC.

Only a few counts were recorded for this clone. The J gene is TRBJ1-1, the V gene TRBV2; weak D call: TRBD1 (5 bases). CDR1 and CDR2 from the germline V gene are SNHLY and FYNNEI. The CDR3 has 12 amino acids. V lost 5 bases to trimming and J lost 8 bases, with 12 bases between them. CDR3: CASSPGVGEAFF. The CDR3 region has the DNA TGTGCCAGCAGTCCGGGGGTCGGCGAAGCTTTCTTT.

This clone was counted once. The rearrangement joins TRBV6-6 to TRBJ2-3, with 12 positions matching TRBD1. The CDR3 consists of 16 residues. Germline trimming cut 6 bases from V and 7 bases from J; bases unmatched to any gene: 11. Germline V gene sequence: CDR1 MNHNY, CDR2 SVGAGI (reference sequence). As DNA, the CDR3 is TGTGCCAGCAGAAACACCGGGACAGGGGGCCCAAATACGCAGTATTTT. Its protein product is CASRNTGTGGPNTQYF.

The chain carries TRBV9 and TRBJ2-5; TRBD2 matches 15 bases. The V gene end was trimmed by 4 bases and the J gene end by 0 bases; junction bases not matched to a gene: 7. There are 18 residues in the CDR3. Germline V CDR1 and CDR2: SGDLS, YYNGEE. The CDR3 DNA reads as TGTGCCAGCAGCCCCCCGGGACTAGCGGGAGGCAACCAAGAGACCCAGTACTTC. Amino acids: CASSPPGLAGGNQETQYF.

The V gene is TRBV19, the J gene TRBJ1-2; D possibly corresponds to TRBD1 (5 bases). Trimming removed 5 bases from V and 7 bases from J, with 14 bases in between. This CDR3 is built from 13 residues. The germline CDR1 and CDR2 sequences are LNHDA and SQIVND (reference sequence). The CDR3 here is CASSRGIEAGYTF. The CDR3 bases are TGTGCCAGTAGTCGGGGGATCGAGGCTGGCTACACCTTC.

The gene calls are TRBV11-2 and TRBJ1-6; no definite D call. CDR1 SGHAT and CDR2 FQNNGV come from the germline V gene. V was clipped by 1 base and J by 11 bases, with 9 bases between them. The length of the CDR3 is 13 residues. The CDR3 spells CASSLVQRAPLHF. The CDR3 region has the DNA TGTGCCAGCAGCTTAGTCCAGAGGGCACCCCTCCACTTT.

The CDR3, as DNA: TGTGCCAGCAGCTCCTCAGGGGGCCGTGGCTATGGCTACACCTTC. This gives the protein CASSSSGGRGYGYTF. J is TRBJ1-2 and V is TRBV5-4, with 8 bases lining up with TRBD1. Losses at the gene ends were 3 bases for V and 4 bases for J; bases not matched to a gene: 8. Germline CDR1 is SGHNT and CDR2 is YYREEE (reference sequence). The CDR3 covers 15 residues.

This CDR3 reads CASSFTGGAGQPQHF. In DNA form, the CDR3 reads TGTGCCAGCAGTTTTACAGGGGGCGCCGGTCAGCCCCAGCATTTT. This chain joins TRBV28 and TRBJ1-5; 9 positions match TRBD1. V was pared by 3 bases and J by 6 bases, with 6 bases of the junction left unmatched. This CDR3 spans 15 amino acids. Germline lookup yields CDR1 MDHEN and CDR2 SYDVKM. The full variable domain, with the rest looked up from reference TRBV28 and TRBJ1-5, is DVKVTQSSRYLVKRTGEKVFLECVQDMDHENMFWYRQDPGLGLRLIYFSYDVKMKEKGDIPEGYSVSREKKERFSLILESASTNQTSMYLCASSFTGGAGQPQHFGDGTRLSIL.

CDR3 sequence: CASSQEWRRTEQYF. The CDR3 coding sequence is TGTGCCAGCAGCCAAGAGTGGAGGAGGACCGAGCAGTACTTC. The chain combines TRBV14 with TRBJ2-7; tentatively, D is TRBD2 (5 bases). V was pared by 0 bases and J by 6 bases, with 12 bases between. Germline lookup yields CDR1 SGHDN and CDR2 FVKESK. The CDR3 is 14 amino acids. Full variable domain (missing parts from reference TRBV14 and TRBJ2-7): EAGVTQFPSHSVIEKGQTVTLRCDPISGHDNLYWYRRVMGKEIKFLLHFVKESKQDESGMPNNRFLAERTGGTYSTLKVQPAELEDSGVYFCASSQEWRRTEQYFGPGTRLTVT.

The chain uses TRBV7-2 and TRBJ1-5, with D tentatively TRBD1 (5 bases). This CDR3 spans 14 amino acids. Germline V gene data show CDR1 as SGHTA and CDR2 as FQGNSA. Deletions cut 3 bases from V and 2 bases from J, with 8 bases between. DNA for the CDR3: TGTGCCAGCAGCTTTTTCAGGGGCAATCAGCCCCAGCATTTT. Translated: CASSFFRGNQPQHF.

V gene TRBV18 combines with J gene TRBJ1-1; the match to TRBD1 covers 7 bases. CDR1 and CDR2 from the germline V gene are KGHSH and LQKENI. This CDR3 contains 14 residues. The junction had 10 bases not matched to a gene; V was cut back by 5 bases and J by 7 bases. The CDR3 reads CASSFRNTGVEAFF. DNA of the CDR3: TGTGCCAGCTCATTCCGAAACACAGGGGTTGAAGCTTTCTTT.

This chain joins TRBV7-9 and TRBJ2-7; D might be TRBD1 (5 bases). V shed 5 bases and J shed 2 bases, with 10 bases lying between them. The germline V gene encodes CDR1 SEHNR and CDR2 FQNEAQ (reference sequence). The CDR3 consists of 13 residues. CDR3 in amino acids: CASSRQTAYEQYF. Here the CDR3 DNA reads TGTGCCAGCAGCAGACAGACCGCCTACGAGCAGTACTTC.

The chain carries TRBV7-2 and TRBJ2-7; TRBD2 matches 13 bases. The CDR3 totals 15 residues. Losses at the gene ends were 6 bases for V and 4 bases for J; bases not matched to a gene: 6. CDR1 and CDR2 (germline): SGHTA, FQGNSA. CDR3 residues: CASRLAGGPQYEQYF. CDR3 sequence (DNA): TGTGCCAGCAGACTAGCGGGAGGGCCGCAGTACGAGCAGTACTTC.

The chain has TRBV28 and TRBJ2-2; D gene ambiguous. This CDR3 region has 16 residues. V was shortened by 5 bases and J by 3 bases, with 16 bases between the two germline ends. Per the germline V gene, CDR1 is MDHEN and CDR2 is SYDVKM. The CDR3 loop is CASSPRLLSDTGELFF. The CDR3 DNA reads TGTGCCAGCAGTCCTAGACTCCTGAGTGACACCGGGGAGCTGTTTTTT. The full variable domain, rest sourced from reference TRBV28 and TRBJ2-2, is DVKVTQSSRYLVKRTGEKVFLECVQDMDHENMFWYRQDPGLGLRLIYFSYDVKMKEKGDIPEGYSVSREKKERFSLILESASTNQTSMYLCASSPRLLSDTGELFFGEGSRLTVL.

CDR3 sequence reads: CVAGLAGGSYEQYF. CDR3 DNA: TGTGTAGCGGGACTAGCGGGAGGGTCCTACGAGCAGTACTTC. This chain joins TRBV6-5 and TRBJ2-7; 16 bases align to TRBD2. This CDR3 is built from 14 residues. From germline, CDR1 is MNHEY and CDR2 SVGAGI.

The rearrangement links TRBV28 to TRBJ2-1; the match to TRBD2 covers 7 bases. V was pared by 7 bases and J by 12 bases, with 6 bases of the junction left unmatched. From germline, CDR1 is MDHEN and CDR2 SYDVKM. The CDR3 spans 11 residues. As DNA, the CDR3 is TGTGCCAGCAAGCACCCGGGAGGGCAGTTCTTC. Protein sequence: CASKHPGGQFF.